This T cell receptor (beta chain) was identified in a study of response to subunit inactivated influenza vaccine. Broader study findings: It was the authors' suggestion that each seasonal influenza vaccination recruits few new T cells.

Germline V gene data show CDR1 as SGHKS and CDR2 as YYEKEE (reference sequence). The CDR3 is 15 amino acids. Losses at the gene ends were 4 bases for V and 4 bases for J; bases not matched to a gene: 10. Details on this clonotype: The target antigen is unknown.

TCRdb processed the RT-PCR reads anew with MiXCR; each CDR3 protein has one entry. Among roughly 170,000 distinct CDR3 sequences, around 9.2% were seen once, and the ten largest hold about 11%. This sequence was found in a man in his fifties who received an inactivated influenza vaccine. This sequence joins TRBV5-5 and TRBJ1-2; 7 nucleotides match TRBD1. Sequenced here: non-naive T cells sorted from PBMCs, sampled on the day of vaccination. CDR3 DNA sequence: TGTGCCAGCAGCCCCGGACAGGAGGTGGGCTATGGCTACACCTTC. This codes for CASSPGQEVGYGYTF.